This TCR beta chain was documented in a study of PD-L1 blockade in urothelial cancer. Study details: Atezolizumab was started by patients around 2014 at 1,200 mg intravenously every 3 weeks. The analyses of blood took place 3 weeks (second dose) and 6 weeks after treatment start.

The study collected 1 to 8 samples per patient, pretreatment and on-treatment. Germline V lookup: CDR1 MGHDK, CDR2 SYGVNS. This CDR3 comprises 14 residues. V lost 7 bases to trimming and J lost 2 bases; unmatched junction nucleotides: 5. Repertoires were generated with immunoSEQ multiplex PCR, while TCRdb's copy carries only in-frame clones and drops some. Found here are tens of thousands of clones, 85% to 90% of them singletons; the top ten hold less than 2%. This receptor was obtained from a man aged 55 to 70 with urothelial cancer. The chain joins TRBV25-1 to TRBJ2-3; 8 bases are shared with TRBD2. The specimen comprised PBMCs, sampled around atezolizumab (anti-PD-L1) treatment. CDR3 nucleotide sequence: TGTGCCAGCATGGCAGCGGGGGACACAGATACGCAGTATTTT. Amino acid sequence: CASMAAGDTDTQYF. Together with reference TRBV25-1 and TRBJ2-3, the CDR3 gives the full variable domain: EADIYQTPRYLVIGTGKKITLECSQTMGHDKMYWYQQDPGMELHLIHYSYGVNSTEKGDLSSESTVSRIRTEHFPLTLESARPSHTSQYLCASMAAGDTDTQYFGPGTRLTVL.